This T cell receptor beta chain was found in a study of T cells after posttransplantation cyclophosphamide. Study-level findings and limits: Later blood repertoires were often dominated by clones from the donor CD8+ memory compartment. Tissue-infiltrating T cells from skin or gut overlapped little with blood T cells. TRB clonality was highly associated with recipient CMV seropositivity and reactivation.

V was pared by 1 base and J by 4 bases, with 6 bases of the junction left unmatched. The CDR3 has 16 residues. The V gene's germline CDR1 is SGHTA and CDR2 FQGTGA. This clone has just a few counts. Its specificity is not known. A marrow graft followed busulfan-fludarabine conditioning, with cyclophosphamide on days +3 and +4. Clones were read by immunoSEQ multiplex PCR, and TCRdb kept only the in-frame ones, dropping some. Listed for the sample are around 7,400 clones, none seen a single time. The sequence came from a male patient in his fifties who received an allogeneic stem cell transplant from an unrelated donor, was CMV-positive, and had acute GVHD only. Some T cells may be provided by the graft donor. The input for sequencing was PBMCs, taken after allogeneic stem cell transplant with posttransplant cyclophosphamide. The chain is built from TRBV7-3 and TRBJ2-5; 10 positions match TRBD2. The CDR3 spells CASSLISGGASETQYF. The CDR3 DNA sequence: TGTGCCAGCAGCTTAATCAGCGGGGGGGCCTCAGAGACCCAGTACTTC.